These 26 T cell receptor beta chains were all obtained from the same sample, sequenced in a study of T cell responses to AZD1222 COVID-19 vaccine. Libraries were prepared by immunoSEQ multiplex PCR; TCRdb keeps only in-frame clonotypes and omits some of them. The repertoire consists of roughly 120,000 clones, with 85% to 95% occurring once and the leading ten covering 2.5% to 3%. Here the sequenced sample was peripheral blood, taken on day 0 of AZD1222 vaccination. These receptors were collected from an adult in good health.

This sequence joins TRBV18 and TRBJ2-2, with 9 nucleotides matching TRBD1. Germline assignment: CDR1 KGHSH and CDR2 LQKENI. After removal of 8 bases from V and 5 bases from J, the junction contained 9 bases not matched to a gene. CDR3 length equals 15 residues. The CDR3 sequence is CASNAGTGNTGELFF. The CDR3, as DNA: TGTGCCAGCAATGCAGGGACAGGGAATACCGGGGAGCTGTTTTTT.

The chain joins TRBV11-1 to TRBJ2-1; 9 nucleotides align to TRBD2. The J segment lost 8 bases and the V segment lost 1 base, leaving 6 bases of the junction unmatched. Germline CDR1 SGHAT, CDR2 FQDESV (reference sequence). The CDR3 loop spans 15 amino acids. This CDR3 is CASSLGGGRAYEQFF. In nucleotides, the CDR3 is TGTGCCAGCAGCTTAGGCGGCGGGAGGGCCTATGAGCAGTTCTTC. Combining the CDR3 with reference TRBV11-1 and TRBJ2-1 gives the whole variable domain EAEVAQSPRYKITEKSQAVAFWCDPISGHATLYWYRQILGQGPELLVQFQDESVVDDSQLPKDRFSAERLKGVDSTLKIQPAELGDSAMYLCASSLGGGRAYEQFFGPGTRLTVL.

This chain links TRBV29-1 with TRBJ2-5, with D hard to call. V was cut by 4 bases and J by 1 base, with 10 bases left in between. The CDR3 totals 13 residues. Germline-derived CDR1 and CDR2 are SQVTM and ANQGSEA. The CDR3 sequence is CSVVFSPQETQYF. The DNA for the CDR3 is TGCAGCGTTGTATTTAGCCCCCAAGAGACCCAGTACTTC.

This chain uses TRBV27 with TRBJ1-6; D is ambiguous. Germline CDR1 is MNHEY and CDR2 is SMNVEV (reference sequence). The CDR3 is 17 residues long. Trimming took 0 bases from V and 0 from J, leaving 9 bases between them. The CDR3, as DNA: TGTGCCAGCAGTTTATCAGGCCCCGCCTCCTATAATTCACCCCTCCACTTT. It codes for CASSLSGPASYNSPLHF.

This chain connects TRBV4-2 to TRBJ2-1; 9 bases line up with TRBD2. The CDR3 has 12 residues. Trimming removed 3 bases from V and 9 bases from J; junction bases left unmatched: 0. CDR1 and CDR2 from the germline V gene are LGHNA and YNFKEQ. The CDR3 sequence: CASSQTSGEQFF. The CDR3 coding sequence is TGTGCCAGCAGCCAGACTAGCGGTGAGCAGTTCTTC.

V usage is TRBV5-1 and J usage is TRBJ1-1; TRBD1 might be the D (6 bases). Germline CDR1 reads SGHRS; CDR2 reads YFSETQ. V was clipped by 0 bases and J by 5 bases, with 17 bases between them. The CDR3 sequence is 16 residues long. The CDR3 nucleotides are TGCGCCAGCAGCTTGGGAACAGGGTCTGGGATGACTGAAGCTTTCTTT. Protein sequence: CASSLGTGSGMTEAFF.

The chain combines TRBV19 with TRBJ2-7, with 7 bases that match TRBD1. Germline V lookup: CDR1 LNHDA, CDR2 SQIVND (reference sequence). V shed 4 bases, J shed 7 bases, and the junction held 10 bases outside the gene matches. This CDR3 contains 14 residues. CDR3 residues: CASSKGQSTREQYF. CDR3 sequence (DNA): TGTGCCAGTAGTAAGGGACAGAGTACGAGAGAGCAGTACTTC.

V usage is TRBV10-3 and J usage is TRBJ1-1, with D possibly being TRBD1 (5 bases). Germline CDR1 ENHRY, CDR2 SYGVKD. The CDR3 has 13 residues. V lost 4 bases, J lost 7 bases, and 13 bases lay in between. This chain's CDR3 is CAISVQGLSEAFF. In DNA form, the CDR3 reads TGTGCCATCAGTGTTCAGGGACTCAGTGAAGCTTTCTTT.

This clone was seen once. The CDR3 sequence is CAWTSTGPNYGYTF. The CDR3, as DNA: TGTGCCTGGACCTCGACAGGGCCCAACTATGGCTACACCTTC. The V and J genes are TRBV30 and TRBJ1-2; 7 positions agree with TRBD1. From germline, CDR1 is GTSNPN and CDR2 SVGIG (reference sequence). This CDR3 region has 14 residues. Trimming took 4 bases from V and 2 from J; bases not matched to a gene: 7.

The chain carries TRBV5-1 and TRBJ2-1; D remains unclear. Trimming took off 4 bases at V and 10 bases at J, with 15 bases between the two ends. This CDR3 spans 13 amino acids. Germline CDR1 reads SGHRS; CDR2 reads YFSETQ. CDR3 protein: CASSKVDTYEQFF. CDR3 in DNA: TGCGCCAGCAGCAAAGTCGACACCTACGAGCAGTTCTTC.

This sequence joins TRBV5-1 and TRBJ2-7, with a tentative D call TRBD1 (7 bases). The CDR3 runs to 19 residues. Germline V gives CDR1 SGHRS, CDR2 YFSETQ. V gave up 2 bases and J gave up 6 bases, with 30 bases separating them. For the CDR3, the DNA is TGCGCCAGCAGCTTATATCCCCGGACAGGAGGGGTTGTTGAAGGCGAGCAGTACTTC. Translating gives CASSLYPRTGGVVEGEQYF.

The chain carries TRBV5-4 and TRBJ1-6; weak D call: TRBD1 (5 bases). V lost 4 bases to trimming and J lost 3 bases, with 17 bases between them. CDR1 and CDR2 (germline): SGHNT, YYREEE (reference sequence). This CDR3 is built from 17 residues. CDR3 nucleotides: TGTGCCAGCAGCCTACCCCCGGGACGGGACTATAATTCACCCCTCCACTTT. Its translation is CASSLPPGRDYNSPLHF.

The chain recombines TRBV10-3 with TRBJ2-7, with D possibly called TRBD1 or TRBD2 (5 bases each). V was shortened by 8 bases and J by 1 base, with 18 bases between the two germline ends. The V gene's germline CDR1 is ENHRY and CDR2 SYGVKD. The CDR3 covers 15 residues. CDR3: CAIGDAGTVSYEQYF. The CDR3, as DNA: TGTGCCATCGGGGACGCCGGGACCGTTTCCTACGAGCAGTACTTC.

J is TRBJ1-5 and V is TRBV10-3; the match to TRBD1 covers 9 bases. CDR3 length: 15 residues. With V trimmed by 3 bases and J by 6 bases, 6 bases remained unmatched. CDR1 is ENHRY and CDR2 is SYGVKD in the germline V gene. The CDR3 nucleotides read TGTGCCATCAGTGAAACCGGGACAGGGATTCAGCCCCAGCATTTT. It encodes CAISETGTGIQPQHF.

V gene TRBV5-6 combines with J gene TRBJ2-4; no firm D call. V lost 1 base, J lost 7 bases, and 15 bases lay in between. The CDR3 is 15 amino acids. Germline V gives CDR1 SGHDT, CDR2 YYEEEE. The CDR3 region has the DNA TGTGCCAGCAGCTTGAGTTCTCTTATTTCGAACATTCAGTACTTC. This codes for CASSLSSLISNIQYF.

The CDR3: CASSFYDSFNEKLFF. CDR3 nucleotides: TGTGCCAGCAGCTTTTACGACAGCTTTAATGAAAAACTGTTTTTT. V usage is TRBV5-6 and J usage is TRBJ1-4, with D tentatively TRBD1 (5 bases). V lost 2 bases and J lost 4, with 12 bases in between. This CDR3 is built from 15 residues. In germline, CDR1 is SGHDT, CDR2 YYEEEE. The full variable domain, its missing parts supplied by reference TRBV5-6 and TRBJ1-4, is DAGVTQSPTHLIKTRGQQVTLRCSPKSGHDTVSWYQQALGQGPQFIFQYYEEEERQRGNFPDRFSGHQFPNYSSELNVNALLLGDSALYLCASSFYDSFNEKLFFGSGTQLSVL.

This clone was recorded only once. The chain has TRBV5-4 and TRBJ1-1, with 7 nucleotides matching TRBD1. The V gene end was trimmed by 4 bases and the J gene end by 1 base; junction bases not matched to a gene: 7. Germline CDR1 SGHNT, CDR2 YYREEE (reference sequence). This CDR3 comprises 15 residues. Written as DNA, the CDR3 is TGTGCCAGCAGCCCAAGGGGACAGCCGAACACTGAAGCTTTCTTT. As protein: CASSPRGQPNTEAFF. The complete variable domain, with remaining parts taken from reference TRBV5-4 and TRBJ1-1, reads ETGVTQSPTHLIKTRGQQVTLRCSSQSGHNTVSWYQQALGQGPQFIFQYYREEENGRGNFPPRFSGLQFPNYSSELNVNALELDDSALYLCASSPRGQPNTEAFFGQGTRLTVV.

The genes are TRBV18 and TRBJ1-1; 8 bases align to TRBD1. After removal of 3 bases from V and 5 bases from J, the junction contained 8 bases not matched to a gene. The CDR3 consists of 15 residues. Per germline, CDR1 KGHSH and CDR2 LQKENI. CDR3 nucleotides: TGTGCCAGCTCACCTCGGCCAGGGGGCTTTACTGAAGCTTTCTTT. It codes for CASSPRPGGFTEAFF.

This clone was picked up a small number of times. This chain links TRBV30 with TRBJ1-5; no definite D call. The CDR3 covers 13 residues. Per the germline V gene, CDR1 is GTSNPN and CDR2 is SVGIG (reference sequence). The V gene lost 1 base and the J gene lost 5 bases, with 9 bases spanning the gap. The CDR3 DNA reads TGTGCCTGGAGTGACGACGGAGATCAGCCCCAGCATTTT. It is translated as CAWSDDGDQPQHF.

The J gene is TRBJ1-1, the V gene TRBV27, with a tentative D call TRBD1 (5 bases). The CDR3 contains 12 residues. V was clipped by 5 bases and J by 8 bases, with 12 bases between them. Germline loops: CDR1 MNHEY, CDR2 SMNVEV (reference sequence). The CDR3 protein is CASSNRDLEAFF. The DNA of the CDR3 is TGTGCCAGCAGTAATAGGGACTTAGAAGCTTTCTTT.

The J gene is TRBJ1-5, the V gene TRBV6-5, with D unresolved. V gave up 5 bases and J gave up 11 bases, with 16 bases separating them. Germline lookup yields CDR1 MNHEY and CDR2 SVGAGI. The CDR3 runs 13 residues. CDR3 sequence reads: CASSNDPSVAQHF. The CDR3 DNA reads as TGTGCCAGCAGTAACGACCCGTCCGTAGCCCAGCATTTT.

This chain uses TRBV3-1 (or the pseudogene TRBV3-2) with TRBJ1-3; D is uncertain. Germline CDR1 is LGHDT and CDR2 is YNNKEL (reference sequence). The germline V and J ends were trimmed by 4 bases and 5 bases, with 15 bases remaining between them. The CDR3 contains 15 residues. The CDR3 spells CASSPEPEGRNTIYF. As DNA, the CDR3 is TGTGCCAGCAGCCCGGAACCAGAAGGAAGAAACACCATATATTTT.

The chain is built from TRBV28 and TRBJ2-2; D is perhaps TRBD2 (5 bases). In germline, CDR1 is MDHEN, CDR2 SYDVKM. The V end was cut by 8 bases, the J end by 3 bases, with 19 bases between. The CDR3 runs 16 residues. The chain's CDR3 is CASAPSRAADTGELFF. CDR3 nucleotides: TGTGCCAGCGCCCCGTCGAGAGCGGCTGACACCGGGGAGCTGTTTTTT.

About this clone itself: The germline gene is not matched at one end of the junction; a read error may be the cause. This rearrangement joins TRBV4-1 to TRBJ2-7, with D possibly TRBD2 on 6 matching bases. Germline assignment: CDR1 MGHRA and CDR2 YSYEKL. The CDR3 is 15 residues long. The CDR3 region has the DNA TGCGCCAGCAGCCAAGATGGTCGGGAGAGTTTTAGGTCGCACTTC. Translating it yields CASSQDGRESFRSHF.

The chain is built from TRBV6-5 and TRBJ1-2; no firm D call. This CDR3 comprises 16 residues. V was shortened by 2 bases and J by 0 bases, with 13 bases between the two germline ends. Germline-derived CDR1 and CDR2 are MNHEY and SVGAGI. The CDR3 DNA reads as TGTGCCAGCAGTTACACCCCTCCGGGAGCTAACTATGGCTACACCTTC. Translating gives CASSYTPPGANYGYTF.

V usage is TRBV28 and J usage is TRBJ1-6; the D gene is possibly TRBD1 (5 bases). The CDR3 runs to 14 residues. CDR1 is MDHEN and CDR2 is SYDVKM in the germline V gene. V lost 6 bases, J lost 8 bases, and 14 bases lay in between. The CDR3 reads CASRSGWGDSPLHF. The DNA for the CDR3 is TGTGCCAGCAGGTCGGGGTGGGGGGATTCACCCCTCCACTTT.